There are many counts of the clone carrying this TCR beta chain. Its target is not known. The sample contains more than one DNA sequence encoding this CDR3. These data belong to a study of CD8+ T cells in alopecia areata. Study-wide results and caveats: Treatment with tofacitinib significantly lowered scalp clonality and reduced expanded CD8+ clones among the top 100.

This sample's treatment: oral pan-JAK inhibitor, 5-10 mg twice daily. The V gene's germline CDR1 is SGHRS and CDR2 YFSETQ. J gave up 2 bases and V 0 bases, and 8 bases lay outside the gene matches. This CDR3 has 19 amino acids. RNA extraction was followed by reverse transcription into cDNA, which acted as the sequencing template. Some clones are missing from TCRdb's copy, which holds only in-frame ones; the method was immunoSEQ multiplex PCR. The repertoire holds some 200,000 clones, with 58% as singletons. This chain uses TRBV5-1 with TRBJ2-3, with 14 bases identical to TRBD2. This receptor was taken from a human donor with alopecia areata. The sequencing used CD4+ T cells sorted from blood, collected at week 24, from a patient treated with tofacitinib. The CDR3 loop is CASSLAGGLAGAYTDTQYF. CDR3 DNA sequence: TGCGCCAGCAGCTTGGCGGGGGGACTAGCGGGAGCCTACACAGATACGCAGTATTTT.